This passage covers 23 T cell receptor beta chains from one sample sequenced in a study of blood T cell repertoires in COVID-19 (dated by TCRdb to 2020 to 2022). The receptor library was made with the immunoSEQ multiplex PCR assay. The table comes from immuneACCESS by way of TCRdb, which keeps in-frame sequences with V and J called. Part of the clones is missing from these tables; in studies checked, under half for an unresolved V gene and the rest for unknown reasons. The sample profile shows hundreds of thousands of clones; roughly 91% of them were found once. The ten largest clones add up to around 3.7% of the sample. The sample comprised PBMCs or T cells enriched from blood (not recorded which). All receptors come from a woman aged 25 to 39 with acute COVID-19.

This rearrangement joins TRBV30 to TRBJ1-4; maybe TRBD1 (5 bases). Germline CDR1 GTSNPN, CDR2 SVGIG (reference sequence). The CDR3 is made up of 13 amino acids. V gave up 4 bases and J gave up 4 bases, with 10 bases separating them. The CDR3 sequence is CAWTAGHNEKLFF. The CDR3 DNA follows: TGTGCCTGGACTGCAGGACATAATGAAAAACTGTTTTTT.

This clone was observed a few times. This chain joins TRBV19 and TRBJ1-1; D is perhaps TRBD1 (6 bases). CDR3 length: 15 amino acids. The V and J ends lost 4 bases and 1 base respectively, with 13 bases between them. CDR1 and CDR2 (germline): LNHDA, SQIVND (reference sequence). The CDR3: CASSNLRDTNTEAFF. CDR3 in DNA: TGTGCCAGTAGTAACCTAAGGGACACGAACACTGAAGCTTTCTTT.

The genes are TRBV4-1 and TRBJ1-5; D unresolved. V lost 1 base to trimming and J lost 5 bases, with 6 bases between them. CDR1 MGHRA and CDR2 YSYEKL come from the germline V gene. This CDR3 spans 13 amino acids. CDR3 in DNA: TGCGCCAGCAGCCAAGTCGGGTATCAGCCCCAGCATTTT. Translated, it gives CASSQVGYQPQHF.

V and J are TRBV3-1 (or the pseudogene TRBV3-2) and TRBJ2-7, with TRBD2 matching 13 bases. J gave up 0 bases and V 4 bases, and 6 bases lay outside the gene matches. The CDR3 is made up of 17 amino acids. Germline V gene data show CDR1 as LGHDT and CDR2 as YNNKEL (reference sequence). The CDR3 DNA reads as TGTGCCAGCAGCCGACTAGCGGGGGGCCAATTCTCCTACGAGCAGTACTTC. This codes for CASSRLAGGQFSYEQYF.

V and J are TRBV10-3 and TRBJ1-4; D unresolved. Germline loops: CDR1 ENHRY, CDR2 SYGVKD. This CDR3 is 13 amino acids long. Between the trimmed V and J ends, which lost 3 bases and 3 bases, there was a span of 5 bases. The CDR3 DNA reads TGTGCCATCAGTGATGCGGCTAATGAAAAACTGTTTTTT. Translation: CAISDAANEKLFF.

The chain joins TRBV7-2 to TRBJ1-4, with TRBD1 as a possible D gene (5 bases). The CDR3 spans 16 residues. Germline loops: CDR1 SGHTA, CDR2 FQGNSA. V dropped 0 bases and J dropped 0 bases, with 8 bases sitting between them. CDR3 bases: TGTGCCAGCAGCTTAGCGTGGGGGGCAACTAATGAAAAACTGTTTTTT. Its translation: CASSLAWGATNEKLFF. The complete variable domain, with remaining parts taken from reference TRBV7-2 and TRBJ1-4, reads GAGVSQSPSNKVTEKGKDVELRCDPISGHTALYWYRQSLGQGLEFLIYFQGNSAPDKSGLPSDRFSAERTGGSVSTLTIQRTQQEDSAVYLCASSLAWGATNEKLFFGSGTQLSVL.

CDR3 region: CASSLRGGRVDPYEQYF. The CDR3 region has the DNA TGTGCCAGCAGCTTGAGAGGGGGGAGGGTTGACCCCTACGAGCAGTACTTC. The V gene is TRBV5-6, the J gene TRBJ2-7; TRBD2 might be the D (7 bases). This CDR3 region has 17 residues. The germline gives CDR1 SGHDT, CDR2 YYEEEE. V shed 1 base and J shed 2 bases, with 19 bases lying between them.

The chain recombines TRBV6-1 with TRBJ1-1; 7 nucleotides align to TRBD1. V gave up 2 bases and J gave up 6 bases; unmatched junction bases: 9. This CDR3 is built from 15 residues. CDR1 is MNHNS, CDR2 SASEGT, per germline. CDR3 DNA: TGTGCCAGCAGTGAACGTTGGGACAGACCCGCTGAAGCTTTCTTT. It translates to CASSERWDRPAEAFF.

This clone was observed once. The chain is built from TRBV30 and TRBJ2-1, with D perhaps matching TRBD1 (6 bases). The CDR3 is 13 residues long. V dropped 2 bases and J dropped 6 bases, with 11 bases sitting between them. From germline, CDR1 is GTSNPN and CDR2 SVGIG (reference sequence). The CDR3 is CAWSNTGPNEQFF. CDR3 nucleotide sequence: TGTGCCTGGAGTAATACAGGGCCCAATGAGCAGTTCTTC.

The chain is built from TRBV21-1 and TRBJ1-1; TRBD1 is taken as the D call from the table, unchecked against the DNA. TRBV21-1 is deemed a pseudogene. This CDR3 has 17 amino acids. CDR3 residues: CASSKVGADGKNTEAFF. In DNA form, the CDR3 reads TGTGCCAGCAGCAAAGTGGGGGCGGACGGGAAGAACACTGAAGCTTTCTTT.

The chain combines TRBV5-1 with TRBJ1-4; 9 nucleotides agree with TRBD1. This CDR3 has 15 residues. V lost 3 bases and J lost 7; bases outside the gene matches: 7. The germline CDR1 and CDR2 sequences are SGHRS and YFSETQ. The CDR3 bases are TGCGCCAGCAGCTCGGGACAGGGACGGGGTGAAAAACTGTTTTTT. It translates to CASSSGQGRGEKLFF.

V usage is TRBV24-1 and J usage is TRBJ2-1; the D gene is possibly TRBD2 (5 bases). Trimming took 5 bases from V and 2 from J, leaving 9 bases between them. CDR1 KGHDR and CDR2 SFDVKD come from the germline V gene. The CDR3 has 14 residues. DNA of the CDR3: TGTGCCACCAGTGGGAGCGGACCCTACAATGAGCAGTTCTTC. It specifies CATSGSGPYNEQFF.

The V gene is TRBV27, the J gene TRBJ2-2; 7 bases agree with TRBD1. CDR1 and CDR2 from the germline V gene are MNHEY and SMNVEV (reference sequence). J gave up 5 bases and V 5 bases, and 2 bases lay outside the gene matches. CDR3 size: 13 residues. The chain's CDR3 is CASSHRGTGELFF. CDR3 nucleotides: TGTGCCAGCAGTCACAGGGGAACCGGGGAGCTGTTTTTT.

This chain links TRBV30 with TRBJ1-3; D is perhaps TRBD1 (5 bases). Germline CDR1 reads GTSNPN; CDR2 reads SVGIG (reference sequence). CDR3 length equals 14 residues. Trimming pared 2 bases from V and 0 bases from J, leaving 8 bases between. CDR3 sequence reads: CAWSQGSSGNTIYF. The CDR3 nucleotides read TGTGCCTGGAGTCAGGGCAGCTCTGGAAACACCATATATTTT.

This chain links TRBV28 with TRBJ1-2; D ambiguous. The CDR3 consists of 14 residues. Germline V gene data show CDR1 as MDHEN and CDR2 as SYDVKM. Trimming pared 3 bases from V and 6 bases from J, leaving 14 bases between. The CDR3 protein is CASSLERMSHGYTF. The CDR3 DNA sequence: TGTGCCAGCAGTTTGGAGAGGATGAGTCATGGCTACACCTTC.

The rearrangement joins TRBV5-5 to TRBJ2-7; TRBD2 aligns across 11 bases. V dropped 0 bases and J dropped 0; count of bases not matched to a gene: 8. Germline CDR1 SGHKS, CDR2 YYEKEE (reference sequence). The CDR3 extends over 18 amino acids. In nucleotides, the CDR3 is TGTGCCAGCAGCTTGGAGGGAGCTAGCGGGGGGTTCTCCTACGAGCAGTACTTC. Its translation: CASSLEGASGGFSYEQYF.

This chain uses TRBV3-1 (or the pseudogene TRBV3-2) with TRBJ1-4; D might be TRBD1 (6 bases). Germline assignment: CDR1 LGHDT and CDR2 YNNKEL (reference sequence). Deletions cut 2 bases from V and 7 bases from J, with 14 bases between. The CDR3 extends over 15 amino acids. CDR3 protein: CASSQLAGAREKLFF. In DNA, the CDR3 is TGTGCCAGCAGCCAACTAGCAGGGGCTCGTGAAAAACTGTTTTTT.

The CDR3: CASSSNAGPLGLAGGIDTQYF. The CDR3 DNA sequence: TGTGCCAGTAGTTCAAACGCTGGGCCATTGGGACTAGCGGGGGGGATAGATACGCAGTATTTT. The chain combines TRBV19 with TRBJ2-3, with 16 nucleotides matching TRBD2. The V and J ends lost 5 bases and 5 bases, in that order; junction bases with no gene match: 19. The CDR3 consists of 21 residues. Germline lookup yields CDR1 LNHDA and CDR2 SQIVND (reference sequence).

The chain employs TRBV7-2 and TRBJ1-1; 7 bases agree with TRBD1. Germline loops: CDR1 SGHTA, CDR2 FQGNSA. After removal of 5 bases from V and 0 bases from J, the junction contained 9 bases not matched to a gene. The CDR3 is made up of 16 amino acids. CDR3 amino acids: CASSILIGTVNTEAFF. The CDR3 DNA reads TGTGCCAGCAGCATACTGATCGGGACAGTGAACACTGAAGCTTTCTTT.

The CDR3 DNA follows: TGTGCCAGCAGCCAAGCCCTACAGGAAGGGCGCGCTTTCTTT. It yields the protein CASSQALQEGRAFF. This chain links TRBV3-1 (or the pseudogene TRBV3-2) with TRBJ1-1; D might be TRBD1 (5 bases). The V gene's germline CDR1 is LGHDT and CDR2 YNNKEL (reference sequence). V was shortened by 1 base and J by 11 bases, with 17 bases between the two germline ends. The CDR3 sequence is 14 residues long.

This clone has just a few counts. The chain is built from TRBV7-3 and TRBJ2-1; maybe TRBD1 (6 bases). The CDR3 contains 17 residues. Trimming took 5 bases from V and 4 from J, leaving 21 bases between them. The germline CDR1 and CDR2 sequences are SGHTA and FQGTGA. CDR3 protein: CASSPLGGGLSYNEQFF. DNA of the CDR3: TGTGCCAGCAGCCCCCTTGGTGGGGGCCTCTCGTACAATGAGCAGTTCTTC. Complete variable domain (other parts from reference TRBV7-3 and TRBJ2-1): GAGVSQTPSNKVTEKGKYVELRCDPISGHTALYWYRQSLGQGPEFLIYFQGTGAADDSGLPNDRFFAVRPEGSVSTLKIQRTERGDSAVYLCASSPLGGGLSYNEQFFGPGTRLTVL.

The chain recombines TRBV28 with TRBJ1-2; weak D call: TRBD1 (6 bases). CDR3 length: 16 residues. From germline, CDR1 is MDHEN and CDR2 SYDVKM. Trimming took off 8 bases at V and 0 bases at J, with 19 bases between the two ends. The CDR3 loop is CASGGAGVDSNYGYTF. The DNA of the CDR3 is TGTGCCAGCGGGGGGGCAGGGGTAGATTCTAACTATGGCTACACCTTC.

V is TRBV6-5 and J is TRBJ1-1; 10 nucleotides line up with TRBD1. The ends lost 6 bases at V and 2 bases at J; junction bases unmatched: 6. This CDR3 has 15 amino acids. Germline V gives CDR1 MNHEY, CDR2 SVGAGI. The CDR3 here is CASRGQGIYNTEAFF. In DNA form, the CDR3 reads TGTGCCAGCAGGGGACAGGGGATTTATAACACTGAAGCTTTCTTT.